This is a list of T cell receptor beta chains from one sample in a study of ipilimumab plus nivolumab after autologous stem cell transplantation. Using immunoSEQ multiplex PCR, the repertoire was profiled, and TCRdb retains in-frame clones only, with some absent. The sample holds 17,000 or so clones, around 85% seen once. This sample comprised PBMCs, obtained in a trial of ipilimumab plus nivolumab as post-transplant consolidation. The receptors here all came from a male donor with diffuse large B-cell lymphoma. Each CDR3 is given without its conserved first and last residue. The D gene is left open where the match is weak. Some rows have no size entry. The others give once, few or many, or a class for an expanded clone.

clone size: .
V gene: TRBV7-8
J gene: TRBJ1-1
CDR3 length: 13
D gene: TRBD1
CDR3 protein: ASSASTGGRTEAF

clone size: once
V gene: TRBV6-6
J gene: TRBJ1-2
CDR3 length: 14
D gene: TRBD1
CDR3 protein: ASSYSPSGTVKGYT

clone size: .
V gene: TRBV29-1
J gene: TRBJ1-4
CDR3 length: 11
D gene: .
CDR3 protein: SVLGALGEKLF

clone size: .
V gene: TRBV5-1
J gene: TRBJ2-7
CDR3 length: 9
D gene: .
CDR3 protein: ASSSLYEQY

clone size: .
V gene: TRBV6-4
J gene: TRBJ1-1
CDR3 length: 12
D gene: .
CDR3 protein: ASRAGHQNTEAF

clone size: few
V gene: TRBV6-1
J gene: TRBJ2-7
CDR3 length: 14
D gene: TRBD2
CDR3 protein: ASSERGRLAGIEQY

clone size: once
V gene: TRBV6-1
J gene: TRBJ2-4
CDR3 length: 13
D gene: .
CDR3 protein: ASSDGDWHQNIQY

clone size: .
V gene: TRBV6-4
J gene: TRBJ2-7
CDR3 length: 14
D gene: TRBD2
CDR3 protein: ASSHYGLANSYEQY

clone size: .
V gene: TRBV10-1
J gene: TRBJ2-5
CDR3 length: 12
D gene: .
CDR3 protein: ASSEGGRGETQY

clone size: .
V gene: TRBV10-3
J gene: TRBJ1-5
CDR3 length: 16
D gene: .
CDR3 protein: AISESFTGDRYNQPQH

clone size: .
V gene: TRBV11-3
J gene: TRBJ2-7
CDR3 length: 11
D gene: .
CDR3 protein: ASSSGSSYEQY

clone size: medium-sized
V gene: TRBV5-1
J gene: TRBJ1-1
CDR3 length: 14
D gene: .
CDR3 protein: ASSLRATRTWTEAF

clone size: .
V gene: TRBV29-1
J gene: TRBJ2-1
CDR3 length: 12
D gene: TRBD2
CDR3 protein: SILAGAARNEQF

clone size: .
V gene: TRBV10-3
J gene: TRBJ2-7
CDR3 length: 11
D gene: .
CDR3 protein: AIARDQGGEQY

clone size: .
V gene: TRBV5-1
J gene: TRBJ2-5
CDR3 length: 14
D gene: TRBD1
CDR3 protein: ASSLEGQGRGETQY

clone size: .
V gene: TRBV10-2
J gene: TRBJ2-1
CDR3 length: 11
D gene: .
CDR3 protein: ASSRSSYNEQF

clone size: .
V gene: TRBV6-1
J gene: TRBJ1-6
CDR3 length: 13
D gene: TRBD1
CDR3 protein: ASSVLQGDNSPLH

clone size: .
V gene: TRBV13
J gene: TRBJ2-1
CDR3 length: 11
D gene: .
CDR3 protein: ASSLMAPGEQF

clone size: .
V gene: TRBV18
J gene: .
CDR3 length: 12
D gene: .
CDR3 protein: ASSPLEGSYEQY

clone size: once
V gene: TRBV2
J gene: TRBJ1-5
CDR3 length: 11
D gene: .
CDR3 protein: ASKRRDFQPQH

clone size: once
V gene: TRBV15
J gene: TRBJ1-6
CDR3 length: 12
D gene: .
CDR3 protein: ATSRKSRDSPLH

clone size: .
V gene: TRBV29-1
J gene: TRBJ2-7
CDR3 length: 13
D gene: TRBD1
CDR3 protein: SVDNRGQGNYEQY

clone size: .
V gene: TRBV5-4
J gene: TRBJ2-3
CDR3 length: 12
D gene: TRBD2
CDR3 protein: ASTRGGSTDTQY

clone size: .
V gene: TRBV5-1
J gene: TRBJ2-1
CDR3 length: 15
D gene: .
CDR3 protein: ASSLAVGGVSYNEQF